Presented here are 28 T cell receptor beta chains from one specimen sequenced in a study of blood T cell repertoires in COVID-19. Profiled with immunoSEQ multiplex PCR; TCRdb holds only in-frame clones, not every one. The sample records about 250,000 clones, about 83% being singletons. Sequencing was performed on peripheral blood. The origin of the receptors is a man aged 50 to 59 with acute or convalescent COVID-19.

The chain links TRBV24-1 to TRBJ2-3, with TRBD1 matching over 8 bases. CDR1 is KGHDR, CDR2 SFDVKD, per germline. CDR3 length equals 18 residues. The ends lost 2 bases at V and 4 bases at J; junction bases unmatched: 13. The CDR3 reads CATSDSTSLDRGADTQYF. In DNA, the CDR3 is TGTGCCACCAGTGATTCCACCTCCCTCGACAGGGGCGCAGATACGCAGTATTTT.

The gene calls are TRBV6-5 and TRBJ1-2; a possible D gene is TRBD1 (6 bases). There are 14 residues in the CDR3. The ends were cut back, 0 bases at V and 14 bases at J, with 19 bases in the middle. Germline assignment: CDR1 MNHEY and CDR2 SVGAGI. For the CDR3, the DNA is TGTGCCAGCAGTTACTCAGGGGAGACAGGAGATTTTACCTTC. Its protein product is CASSYSGETGDFTF.

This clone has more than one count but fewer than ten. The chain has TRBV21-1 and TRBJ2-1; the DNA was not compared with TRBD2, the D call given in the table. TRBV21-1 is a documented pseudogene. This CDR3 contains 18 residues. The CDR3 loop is CASSSGTSGRSRYNEQFF. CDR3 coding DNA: TGTGCCAGCAGCTCCGGGACTAGCGGGAGATCGCGGTACAATGAGCAGTTCTTC.

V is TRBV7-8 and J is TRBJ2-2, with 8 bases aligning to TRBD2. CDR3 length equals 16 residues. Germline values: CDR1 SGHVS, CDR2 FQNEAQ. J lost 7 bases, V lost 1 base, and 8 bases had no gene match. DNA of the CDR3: TGTGCCAGCAGCTTAGTCGGGAGGGCCCGTGGCGGGGAGCTGTTTTTT. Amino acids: CASSLVGRARGGELFF.

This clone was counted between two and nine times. CDR3 loop: CASSYGTGNEKLFF. The DNA for the CDR3 is TGTGCCAGCAGCTATGGGACAGGGAATGAAAAACTGTTTTTT. The J gene is TRBJ1-4, the V gene TRBV9, with 9 nucleotides matching TRBD1. CDR1 SGDLS and CDR2 YYNGEE come from the germline V gene. After removal of 4 bases from V and 5 bases from J, the junction contained 3 bases not matched to a gene. This CDR3 comprises 14 residues. Using reference TRBV9 and TRBJ1-4 for the parts outside the CDR3, the full variable domain is DSGVTQTPKHLITATGQRVTLRCSPRSGDLSVYWYQQSLDQGLQFLIQYYNGEERAKGNILERFSAQQFPDLHSELNLSSLELGDSALYFCASSYGTGNEKLFFGSGTQLSVL.

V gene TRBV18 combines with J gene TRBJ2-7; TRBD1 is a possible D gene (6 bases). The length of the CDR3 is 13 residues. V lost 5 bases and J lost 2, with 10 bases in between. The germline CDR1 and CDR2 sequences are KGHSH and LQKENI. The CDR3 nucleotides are TGTGCCAGCTCATCGACAGGCGCCTACGAGCAGTACTTC. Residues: CASSSTGAYEQYF.

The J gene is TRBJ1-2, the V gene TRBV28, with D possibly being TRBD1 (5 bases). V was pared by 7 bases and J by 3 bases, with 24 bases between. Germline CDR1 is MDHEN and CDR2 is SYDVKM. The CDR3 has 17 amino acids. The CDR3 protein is CASKLPGFQGSDYGYTF. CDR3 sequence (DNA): TGTGCCAGCAAACTCCCTGGTTTTCAGGGATCTGACTATGGCTACACCTTC.

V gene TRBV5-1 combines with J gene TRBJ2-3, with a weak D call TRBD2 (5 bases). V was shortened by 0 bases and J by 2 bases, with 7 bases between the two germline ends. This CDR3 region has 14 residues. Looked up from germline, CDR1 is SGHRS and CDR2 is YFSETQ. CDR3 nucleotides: TGCGCCAGCAGCTTGGGGGAGACCACAGATACGCAGTATTTT. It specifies CASSLGETTDTQYF.

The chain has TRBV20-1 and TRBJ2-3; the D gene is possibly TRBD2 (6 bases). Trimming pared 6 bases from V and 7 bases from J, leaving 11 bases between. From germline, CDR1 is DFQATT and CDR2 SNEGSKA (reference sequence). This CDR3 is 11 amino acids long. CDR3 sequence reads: CSAPRGYTQYF. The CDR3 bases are TGCAGTGCCCCTCGGGGGTATACGCAGTATTTT.

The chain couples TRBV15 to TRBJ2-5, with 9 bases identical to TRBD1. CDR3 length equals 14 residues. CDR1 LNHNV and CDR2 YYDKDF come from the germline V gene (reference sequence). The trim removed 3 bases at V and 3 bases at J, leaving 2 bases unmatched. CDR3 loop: CATSSRTGEETQYF. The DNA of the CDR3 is TGTGCCACCAGCAGTAGGACAGGGGAAGAGACCCAGTACTTC.

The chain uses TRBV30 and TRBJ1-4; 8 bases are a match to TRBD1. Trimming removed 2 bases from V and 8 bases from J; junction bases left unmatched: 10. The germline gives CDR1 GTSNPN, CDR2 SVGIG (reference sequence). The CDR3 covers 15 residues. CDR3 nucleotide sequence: TGTGCCTGGAGTCCCCAGGGGGCAGGGGCGGAAAAACTGTTTTTT. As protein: CAWSPQGAGAEKLFF.

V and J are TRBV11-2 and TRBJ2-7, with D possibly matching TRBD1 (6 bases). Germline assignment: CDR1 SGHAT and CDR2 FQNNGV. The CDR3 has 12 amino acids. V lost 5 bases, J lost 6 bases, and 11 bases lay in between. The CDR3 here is CASSLQGFEQYF. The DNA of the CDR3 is TGTGCCAGCAGCCTCCAGGGGTTCGAGCAGTACTTC.

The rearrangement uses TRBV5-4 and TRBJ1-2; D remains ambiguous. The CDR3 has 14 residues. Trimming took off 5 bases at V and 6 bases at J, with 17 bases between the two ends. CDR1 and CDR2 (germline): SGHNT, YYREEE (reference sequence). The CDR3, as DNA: TGTGCCAGCAGGGCGGCGGAGGTGCGCGATGGCTACACCTTC. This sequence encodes CASRAAEVRDGYTF.

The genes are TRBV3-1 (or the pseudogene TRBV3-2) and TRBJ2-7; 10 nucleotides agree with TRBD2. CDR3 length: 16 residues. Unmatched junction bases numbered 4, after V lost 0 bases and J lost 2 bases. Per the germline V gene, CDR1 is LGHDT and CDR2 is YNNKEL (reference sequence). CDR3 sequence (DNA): TGTGCCAGCAGCCAAGAAGGACTAGCGGACCCCTACGAGCAGTACTTC. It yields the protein CASSQEGLADPYEQYF.

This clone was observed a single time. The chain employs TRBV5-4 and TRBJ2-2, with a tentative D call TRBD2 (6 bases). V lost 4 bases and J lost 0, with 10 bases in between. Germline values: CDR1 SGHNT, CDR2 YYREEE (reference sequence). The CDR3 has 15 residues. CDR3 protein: CASSIGTPNTGELFF. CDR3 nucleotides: TGTGCCAGCAGCATCGGGACTCCGAACACCGGGGAGCTGTTTTTT.

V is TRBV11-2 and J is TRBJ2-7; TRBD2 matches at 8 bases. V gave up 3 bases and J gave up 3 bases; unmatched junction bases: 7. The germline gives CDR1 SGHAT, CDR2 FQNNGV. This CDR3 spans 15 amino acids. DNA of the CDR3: TGTGCCAGCAGCTTCGGAGCAGCGGGGGTCTACGAGCAGTACTTC. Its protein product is CASSFGAAGVYEQYF.

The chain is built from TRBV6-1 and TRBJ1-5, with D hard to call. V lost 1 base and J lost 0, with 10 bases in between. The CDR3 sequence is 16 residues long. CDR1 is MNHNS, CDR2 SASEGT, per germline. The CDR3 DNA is TGTGCCAGCAGTGAAGTTGCGGCAGTTAGCAATCAGCCCCAGCATTTT. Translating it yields CASSEVAAVSNQPQHF.

As DNA, the CDR3 is TGTGCCAGCAGCCTGGGCGTTGGAAACACCATATATTTT. Amino acids: CASSLGVGNTIYF. The chain is built from TRBV5-5 and TRBJ1-3, with no clear D. The CDR3 totals 13 residues. The germline gives CDR1 SGHKS, CDR2 YYEKEE (reference sequence). Trimming stripped 4 bases from V and 3 bases from J, with 8 bases between.

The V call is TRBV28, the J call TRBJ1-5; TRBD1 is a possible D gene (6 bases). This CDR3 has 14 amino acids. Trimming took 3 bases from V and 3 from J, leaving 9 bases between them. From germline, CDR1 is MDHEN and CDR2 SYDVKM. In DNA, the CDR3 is TGTGCCAGCAGTTTGGGACATCTCAATCAGCCCCAGCATTTT. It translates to CASSLGHLNQPQHF.

CDR3 DNA: TGTGCCAGCAGCGTAGGGCCCTCAGAGACCCAGTACTTC. It specifies CASSVGPSETQYF. This chain links TRBV9 with TRBJ2-5; D gene uncertain. The germline CDR1 and CDR2 sequences are SGDLS and YYNGEE. The CDR3 is 13 amino acids. The V and J ends lost 0 bases and 4 bases respectively, with 7 bases between them.

This CDR3 is CASRNGLEETQYF. The CDR3 DNA is TGCGCCAGCAGAAATGGACTGGAGGAGACCCAGTACTTC. The rearrangement links TRBV5-1 to TRBJ2-5; a possible D gene is TRBD2 (5 bases). CDR1 SGHRS and CDR2 YFSETQ come from the germline V gene. Trimming stripped 5 bases from V and 5 bases from J, with 13 bases between. CDR3 length equals 13 residues.

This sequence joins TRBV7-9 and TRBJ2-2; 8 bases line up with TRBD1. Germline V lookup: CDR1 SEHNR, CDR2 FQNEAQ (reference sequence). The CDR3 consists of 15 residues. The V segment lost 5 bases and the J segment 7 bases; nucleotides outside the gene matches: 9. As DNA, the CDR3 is TGTGCCAGCAGCCCAAGGGACAGGTCGGGCGGGGAGCTGTTTTTT. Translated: CASSPRDRSGGELFF.

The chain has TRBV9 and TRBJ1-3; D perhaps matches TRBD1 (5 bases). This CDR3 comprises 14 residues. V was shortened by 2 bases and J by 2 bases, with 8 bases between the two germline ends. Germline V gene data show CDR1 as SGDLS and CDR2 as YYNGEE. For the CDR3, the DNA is TGTGCCAGCAGCGTTTCAGGGACTGGAAACACCATATATTTT. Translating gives CASSVSGTGNTIYF.

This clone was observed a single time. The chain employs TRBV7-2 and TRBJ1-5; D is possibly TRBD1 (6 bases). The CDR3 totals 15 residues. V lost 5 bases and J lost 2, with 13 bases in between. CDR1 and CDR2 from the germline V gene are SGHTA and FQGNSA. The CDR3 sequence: CASSVTGTGNQPQHF. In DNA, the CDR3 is TGTGCCAGCAGCGTAACAGGGACGGGCAATCAGCCCCAGCATTTT.

This CDR3 is CASSEASGIYGYTF. As DNA, the CDR3 is TGTGCCAGCAGTGAAGCATCGGGGATCTATGGCTACACCTTC. The rearrangement joins TRBV6-1 to TRBJ1-2; no clear D. This CDR3 has 14 residues. V was pared by 0 bases and J by 4 bases, with 9 bases between. The germline V gene encodes CDR1 MNHNS and CDR2 SASEGT.

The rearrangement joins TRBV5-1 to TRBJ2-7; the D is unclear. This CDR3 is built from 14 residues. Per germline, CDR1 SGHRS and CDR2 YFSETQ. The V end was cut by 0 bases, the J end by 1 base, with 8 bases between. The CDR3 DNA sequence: TGCGCCAGCAGCTTGGTTTCCAGTTCCTACGAGCAGTACTTC. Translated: CASSLVSSSYEQYF.

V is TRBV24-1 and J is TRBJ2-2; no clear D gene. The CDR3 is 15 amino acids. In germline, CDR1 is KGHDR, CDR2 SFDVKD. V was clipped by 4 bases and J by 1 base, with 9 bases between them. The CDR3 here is CATSEQPLNTGELFF. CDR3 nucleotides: TGTGCCACCAGTGAACAGCCTCTGAACACCGGGGAGCTGTTTTTT.

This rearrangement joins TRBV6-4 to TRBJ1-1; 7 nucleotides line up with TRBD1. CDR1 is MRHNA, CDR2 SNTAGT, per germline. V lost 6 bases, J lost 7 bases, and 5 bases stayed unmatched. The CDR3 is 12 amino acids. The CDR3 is CASRGRQGEAFF. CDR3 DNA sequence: TGTGCCAGCAGGGGTAGACAGGGTGAAGCTTTCTTT.